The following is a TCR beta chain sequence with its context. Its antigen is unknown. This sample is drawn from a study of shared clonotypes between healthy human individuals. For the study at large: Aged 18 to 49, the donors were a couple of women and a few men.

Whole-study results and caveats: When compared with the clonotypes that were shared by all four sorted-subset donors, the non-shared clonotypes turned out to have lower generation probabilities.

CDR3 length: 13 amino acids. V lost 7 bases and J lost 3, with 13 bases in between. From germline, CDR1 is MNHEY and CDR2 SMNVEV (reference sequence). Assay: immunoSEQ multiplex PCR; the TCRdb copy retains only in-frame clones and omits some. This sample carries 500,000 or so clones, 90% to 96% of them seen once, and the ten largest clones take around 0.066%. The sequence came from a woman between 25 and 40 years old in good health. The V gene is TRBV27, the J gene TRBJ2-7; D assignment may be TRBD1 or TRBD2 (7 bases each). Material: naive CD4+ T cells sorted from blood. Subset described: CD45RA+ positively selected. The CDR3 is CASIARGGYEQYF. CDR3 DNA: TGTGCCAGCATCGCCAGGGGGGGCTACGAGCAGTACTTC.